This is a list of T cell receptor beta chains from one sample in a study of T cells in lung cancer brain metastases. The method was immunoSEQ multiplex PCR; TCRdb's version includes in-frame clones alone and lacks a portion of them. In the table there are roughly 4,400 clones, 70% to 90% of which are singletons. Sequences were obtained from tumor tissue from the primary lung tumor. The source is a woman aged 45-59 years with non-small cell lung cancer. Each CDR3 is given with its conserved first and last residue. Each record gives: V gene, clone size, D gene, J gene, CDR3 protein, CDR3 DNA. The D gene is left open where the match is weak. Expanded clones get a size class; other rows say once, few or many, or leave the size out.

>TRBV14|-|TRBD2|TRBJ2-4
CASSQEGRGPSRKNIQYF
TGTGCCAGCAGCCAAGAGGGGAGGGGACCCAGCAGGAAAAACATTCAGTACTTC
>TRBV18|-|-|TRBJ2-1
CASSPSSETAFNEQFF
TGTGCCAGCTCACCATCCAGCGAGACAGCCTTTAATGAGCAGTTCTTC
>TRBV10-3|once|-|TRBJ1-1
CAISEQLTEVFF
TGTGCCATCAGTGAACAACTTACTGAAGTTTTCTTT
>TRBV6-5|few|-|TRBJ2-2
CASTPESTGELFF
TGTGCCAGCACCCCGGAGAGCACCGGGGAGCTGTTTTTT
>TRBV9|-|-|TRBJ1-1
CASSVDVKIGGSSKAFF
TGTGCCAGCAGCGTAGACGTTAAAATAGGCGGCAGTAGTAAAGCTTTCTTT
>TRBV7-7|-|TRBD2|TRBJ2-5
CASGPASGVMETQYF
TGTGCTAGCGGTCCCGCTAGCGGGGTGATGGAGACCCAGTACTTC
>TRBV28|-|-|TRBJ2-5
CASSSALQETQYF
TGTGCCAGCAGTAGCGCCCTGCAAGAGACCCAGTACTTC
>TRBV27|few|-|TRBJ2-3
CASSLQDPSDTQYF
TGTGCCAGCAGTTTACAGGACCCGTCCGATACGCAGTATTTT
>TRBV21-1|-|-|TRBJ1-5
CASSKQGISNQPQHF
TGTGCCAGCAGCAAACAGGGGATTAGCAATCAGCCCCAGCATTTT
>TRBV6-1|-|TRBD2|TRBJ2-3
CVSSEAVIAGTDTQYF
TGTGTCAGCAGTGAAGCAGTAATAGCGGGGACAGATACGCAGTATTTT
>TRBV5-6|-|-|TRBJ2-3
CASSWEGTDTQYF
TGTGCCAGCAGCTGGGAAGGGACAGATACGCAGTATTTT
>TRBV19|few|TRBD1|TRBJ1-1
CASSIATGSMNTEAFF
TGTGCCAGTAGTATCGCGACAGGGAGCATGAACACTGAAGCTTTCTTT
>TRBV19|once|-|TRBJ1-2
CASKPGSSNYGYTF
TGTGCCAGTAAGCCAGGCTCATCTAACTATGGCTACACCTTC
>TRBV9|-|-|TRBJ2-2
CASSPRQELTRELFF
TGTGCCAGCAGCCCTCGACAGGAGCTCACCAGGGAGCTGTTTTTT
>TRBV6-6|-|-|TRBJ1-1
CASSIQLPVVGAFF
TGTGCCAGCAGTATTCAACTCCCCGTGGTTGGAGCTTTCTTT
>TRBV28|-|-|TRBJ2-3
CASSSTRLDSTDTQYF
TGTGCCAGCAGTTCGACCCGGTTGGATTCCACAGATACGCAGTATTTT
>TRBV2|-|TRBD1|TRBJ1-4
CASTTGGANEKLFF
TGTGCCAGCACTACAGGGGGAGCTAATGAAAAACTGTTTTTT
>TRBV6-6|-|TRBD1|TRBJ1-2
CASSQDRGRGSTF
TGTGCCAGCAGTCAAGACAGGGGGCGCGGAAGTACCTTC
>TRBV6-5|-|TRBD1|TRBJ1-1
CASSRQGHTEAFF
TGTGCCAGCAGTCGACAGGGGCACACTGAAGCTTTCTTT
>TRBV7-3|-|TRBD1|TRBJ1-4
CASSLNQTGGDEKLFF
TGTGCCAGCAGCTTAAATCAAACAGGGGGGGATGAAAAACTGTTTTTT
>TRBV19|-|-|TRBJ1-1
CASKWGAEAFF
TGTGCCAGTAAGTGGGGGGCTGAAGCTTTCTTT
>TRBV11-3|-|TRBD2|TRBJ2-1
CASSLAGGRNEQFF
TGTGCCAGCAGCTTAGCGGGGGGAAGGAATGAGCAGTTCTTC
>TRBV5-4|-|TRBD1|TRBJ2-6
CASSSVTGHDNVLTF
TGTGCCAGCAGTTCAGTGACAGGGCACGACAACGTCCTGACTTTC